The entry that follows covers one TCR beta chain sequence. What it binds is not known. Clones were read by immunoSEQ multiplex PCR, and TCRdb kept only the in-frame ones, dropping some. The sample has fewer than 120,000 clones, over 85% seen once. CDR3 size: 17 residues. The V and J ends lost 1 base and 6 bases respectively, with 19 bases between them. Looked up from germline, CDR1 is SGHNT and CDR2 is YENEEA. This specimen comes from a study of T cell responses to AZD1222 COVID-19 vaccine. Whole-study results and caveats: Within unmutated variant regions lay the reported targets of nearly half of spike-specific TCRs. Only after the peak T cell response were repertoires sampled. When two AZD1222 doses had been given, Spike-specific TCR breadth and depth rose.

Sequenced here: peripheral blood, sampled 28 days after the second AZD1222 dose. The rearrangement links TRBV11-3 to TRBJ2-1, with D possibly matching TRBD1 (7 bases). The sequence derives from an adult who received the AZD1222 COVID-19 vaccine. CDR3 sequence (DNA): TGTGCCAGCAGCTTAGGGCCCGGCAGGGGGGCCCCCAATGAGCAGTTCTTC. Amino acids: CASSLGPGRGAPNEQFF.